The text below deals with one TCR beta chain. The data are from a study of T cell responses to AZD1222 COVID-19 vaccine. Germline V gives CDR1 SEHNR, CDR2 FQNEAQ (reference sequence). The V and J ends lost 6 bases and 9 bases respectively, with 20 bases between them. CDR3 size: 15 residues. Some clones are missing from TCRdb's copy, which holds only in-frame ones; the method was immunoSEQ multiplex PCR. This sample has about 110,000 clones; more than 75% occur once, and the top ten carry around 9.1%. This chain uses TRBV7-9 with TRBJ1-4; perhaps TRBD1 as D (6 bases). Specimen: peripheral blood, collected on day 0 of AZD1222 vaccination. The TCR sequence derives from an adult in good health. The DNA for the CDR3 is TGTGCCAGCAGTTCAATCTTCAAACAGGGCCAAAAACTGTTTTTT. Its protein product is CASSSIFKQGQKLFF.